This T cell receptor (beta chain) was recorded in a study of regulatory T cells in long-lasting Graves disease. Combining iRepertoire HTBI primers with Arm-PCR of CDR3 regions, the authors built TCR beta libraries. TCRdb called the multiplex PCR reads again in MiXCR, with one record for every CDR3 protein. The repertoire includes 400,000 to 550,000 distinct CDR3 sequences, about a sixth of them detected once, and around 10% sits in the top ten. Documented time point: newly diagnosed GD, antithyroid drugs for less than 3 months. The TCR library used RNA extracted from PBMCs. These records were also assigned to another study, of T cells in Graves' hyperthyroidism and ophthalmopathy. According to that study: Carried out on the TCR CDR3, a first-round RT-PCR used the HTBI primer set.

The source of this sequence is a woman aged 25 to 39 with Graves disease. The specimen was peripheral blood mononuclear cells (PBMCs), collected at new diagnosis, from a patient treated with antithyroid drugs.

The CDR3 bases are TGTGCCAGCAGCCAAGATCGACGCTCGTCCAGACCCGGGGAGCTGTTTTTT. Its protein is CASSQDRRSSRPGELFF. This rearrangement joins TRBV4-2 to TRBJ2-2; D not resolved. The CDR3 length is 17 residues. CDR1 is LGHNA, CDR2 YNFKEQ, per germline. The V end was cut by 0 bases, the J end by 6 bases, with 17 bases between.